Here is one TCR beta chain with its context. What it recognizes is unknown. Naive CD8+ T cells displayed a CD45RO-CCR7+CD27+CD95- phenotype. Researchers prepared the TRB cDNA libraries using 5' RACE with UMI labels. TCRdb reworked the 5' RACE reads into one entry per CDR3 protein, no DNA. The listing records about 90,000 distinct CDR3 sequences. The data were obtained in a study of CXCR3-negative and CXCR3-positive naive CD8 T cells. CDR3 size: 11 residues. Study conclusions and caveats: Naive CXCR3-positive and CXCR3-negative cells shared TRBV-TRBJ usage; memory cells diverged. Compared with CXCR3-negative naive cells, CXCR3-positive naive cells showed more hydrophobic TRB CDR3s.

Sequenced sample: naive CXCR3+ CD8+ T cells from blood. The subset is: CD45RO-CCR7+CD27+CD95- naive CD8+ T cells expressing CXCR3 (TNR3+). The rearrangement links TRBV12-3 or TRBV12-4 to TRBJ1-1. This TCR derives from a human donor in good health. Some clones in this sample may be carry-over from other donors' samples. The CDR3 protein is CAGSTSTEAFF.